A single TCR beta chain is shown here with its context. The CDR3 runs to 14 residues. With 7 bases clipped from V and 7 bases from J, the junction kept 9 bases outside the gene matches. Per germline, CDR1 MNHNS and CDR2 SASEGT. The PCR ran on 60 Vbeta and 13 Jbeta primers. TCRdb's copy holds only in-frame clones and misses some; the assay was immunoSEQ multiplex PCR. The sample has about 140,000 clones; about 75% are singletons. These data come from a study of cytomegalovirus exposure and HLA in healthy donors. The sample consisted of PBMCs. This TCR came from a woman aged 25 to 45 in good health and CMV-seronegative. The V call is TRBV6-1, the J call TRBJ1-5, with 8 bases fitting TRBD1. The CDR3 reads CASKKGQVGQPQHF. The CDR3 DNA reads TGTGCCAGCAAGAAGGGACAGGTCGGCCAGCCCCAGCATTTT.